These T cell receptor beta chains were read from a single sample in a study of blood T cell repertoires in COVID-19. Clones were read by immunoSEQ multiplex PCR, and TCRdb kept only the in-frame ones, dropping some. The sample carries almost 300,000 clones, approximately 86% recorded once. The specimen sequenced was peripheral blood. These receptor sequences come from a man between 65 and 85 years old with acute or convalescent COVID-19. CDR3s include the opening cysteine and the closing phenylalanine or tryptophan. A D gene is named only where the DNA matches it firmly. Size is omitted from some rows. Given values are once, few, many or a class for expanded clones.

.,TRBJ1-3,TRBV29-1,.,CSVAPESSGNTIYF,TGCAGCGTTGCCCCCGAGAGCTCTGGAAACACCATATATTTT
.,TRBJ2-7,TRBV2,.,CASRRAAEQYF,TGTGCCAGCAGGAGGGCAGCCGAGCAGTACTTC
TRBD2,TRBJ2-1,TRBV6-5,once,CASSYFSGTIYNEQFF,TGTGCCAGCAGTTACTTTAGCGGGACCATATACAATGAGCAGTTCTTC
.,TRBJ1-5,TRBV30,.,CAWSVRSNQPQHF,TGTGCCTGGAGTGTGAGGAGCAATCAGCCCCAGCATTTT
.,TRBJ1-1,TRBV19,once,CASSILGLGARNTEAFF,TGTGCCAGTAGTATTCTGGGACTAGGGGCTCGGAACACTGAAGCTTTCTTT
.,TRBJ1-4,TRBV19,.,CASMLAWGANEKLFF,TGTGCCAGTATGCTCGCCTGGGGAGCTAATGAAAAACTGTTTTTT
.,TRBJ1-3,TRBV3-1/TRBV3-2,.,CASSLRRQQNTIYF,TGTGCCAGCAGCCTCCGGCGACAGCAAAACACCATATATTTT
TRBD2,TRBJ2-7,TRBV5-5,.,CASSLPGLAGYEQYF,TGTGCCAGCAGCCTACCGGGACTAGCGGGTTACGAGCAGTACTTC
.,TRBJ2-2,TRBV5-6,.,CASSLGARNTGELFF,TGTGCCAGCAGCTTGGGGGCCCGGAACACCGGGGAGCTGTTTTTT
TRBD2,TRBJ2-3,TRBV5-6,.,CASSLIKVGLAVTDTQYF,TGTGCCAGCAGCCTCATCAAAGTAGGACTAGCGGTCACAGATACGCAGTATTTT
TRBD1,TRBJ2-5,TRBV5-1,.,CASRGQGQETQYF,TGCGCCAGCAGGGGACAGGGCCAAGAGACCCAGTACTTC
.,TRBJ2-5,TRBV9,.,CASSGTQETQYF,TGTGCCAGCAGCGGAACTCAAGAGACCCAGTACTTC
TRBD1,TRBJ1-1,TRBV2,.,CASSSDRVPNTEAFF,TGTGCCAGCAGTAGCGACAGGGTCCCGAACACTGAAGCTTTCTTT
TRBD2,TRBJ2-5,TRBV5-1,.,CASSSGGGTQYF,TGCGCCAGCAGCTCCGGGGGGGGAACCCAGTACTTC
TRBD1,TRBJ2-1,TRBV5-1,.,CASSLDGTGGSGEQFF,TGCGCCAGCAGCTTGGACGGGACAGGGGGTTCCGGTGAGCAGTTCTTC
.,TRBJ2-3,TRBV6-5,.,CASSYSRASTDTQYF,TGTGCCAGCAGTTACAGCCGTGCTAGCACAGATACGCAGTATTTT
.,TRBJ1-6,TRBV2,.,CASSVGEVHLHF,TGTGCCAGCAGTGTCGGGGAGGTTCACCTCCACTTT
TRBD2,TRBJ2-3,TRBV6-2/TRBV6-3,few,CASSSRLAQSTDTQYF,TGTGCCAGCAGTTCAAGACTAGCGCAGAGTACAGATACGCAGTATTTT
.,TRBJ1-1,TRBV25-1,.,CASSDRRENTEAFF,TGTGCCAGCAGTGATCGGAGGGAGAACACTGAAGCTTTCTTT
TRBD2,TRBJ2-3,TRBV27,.,CASRRLAGGIDDTQYF,TGTGCCAGCAGACGACTAGCGGGAGGAATCGATGATACGCAGTATTTT
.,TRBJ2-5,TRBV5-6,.,CASSLWGGETQYF,TGTGCCAGCAGCTTGTGGGGAGGAGAGACCCAGTACTTC
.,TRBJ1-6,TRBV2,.,CASSEGGGGLNSPLHF,TGTGCCAGCAGTGAAGGGGGCGGGGGCCTCAATTCACCCCTCCACTTT
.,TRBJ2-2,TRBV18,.,CASSRNSLKNTGELFF,TGTGCCAGCTCACGAAACTCCCTGAAAAACACCGGGGAGCTGTTTTTT
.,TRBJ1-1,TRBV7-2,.,CASSLQGNTEAFF,TGTGCCAGCAGCTTACAGGGGAACACTGAAGCTTTCTTT
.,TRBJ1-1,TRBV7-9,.,CASSLSDTEAFF,TGTGCCAGCAGCTTATCAGACACTGAAGCTTTCTTT
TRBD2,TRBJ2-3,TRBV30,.,CAWSVIGGDADTQYF,TGTGCCTGGAGTGTCATTGGGGGGGACGCAGATACGCAGTATTTT
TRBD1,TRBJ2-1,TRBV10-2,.,CASRTGGSYNEQFF,TGCGCCAGCAGAACAGGGGGCTCCTACAATGAGCAGTTCTTC
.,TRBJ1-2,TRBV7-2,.,CASSQAANYGYTF,TGTGCCAGCAGTCAAGCGGCTAACTATGGCTACACCTTC
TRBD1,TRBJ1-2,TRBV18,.,CASSPGTDNYGYTF,TGTGCCAGCTCACCAGGGACAGATAACTATGGCTACACCTTC
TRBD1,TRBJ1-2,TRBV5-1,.,CASSSSGTGNMYGYTF,TGCGCCAGCAGCTCCTCCGGGACAGGGAACATGTATGGCTACACCTTC
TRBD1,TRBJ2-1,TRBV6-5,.,CASSYPGTGAPNEQFF,TGTGCCAGCAGTTACCCCGGGACAGGGGCCCCCAATGAGCAGTTCTTC
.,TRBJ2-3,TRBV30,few,CAWTMRFSTDTQYF,TGTGCCTGGACAATGAGGTTTAGCACAGATACGCAGTATTTT
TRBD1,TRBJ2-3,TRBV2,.,CASTGAGGFMADTQYF,TGTGCCAGCACTGGCGCAGGGGGCTTTATGGCAGATACGCAGTATTTT
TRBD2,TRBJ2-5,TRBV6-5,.,CASSYSLGLAPETQYF,TGTGCCAGCAGTTACTCGTTGGGACTAGCTCCAGAGACCCAGTACTTC
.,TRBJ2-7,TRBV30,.,CAWSIRVIGEQYF,TGTGCCTGGAGTATCAGGGTGATAGGGGAGCAGTACTTC
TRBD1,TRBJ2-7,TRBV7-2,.,CASSLSRGSSYEQYF,TGTGCCAGCAGCTTGAGCAGGGGGAGCTCCTACGAGCAGTACTTC
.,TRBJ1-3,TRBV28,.,CASSQGNSGNTIYF,TGTGCCAGCAGCCAGGGGAACTCTGGAAACACCATATATTTT
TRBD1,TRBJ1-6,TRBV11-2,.,CASSLERQGHSPLHF,TGTGCCAGCAGCTTAGAGAGACAGGGGCATTCACCCCTCCACTTT
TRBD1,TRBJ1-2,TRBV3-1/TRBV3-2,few,CASSQEQGNGYTF,TGTGCCAGCAGCCAGGAACAGGGGAATGGCTACACCTTC
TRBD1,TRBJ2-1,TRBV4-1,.,CASSQDLGTGDNEQFF,TGCGCCAGCAGCCAAGATCTTGGGACAGGGGACAATGAGCAGTTCTTC
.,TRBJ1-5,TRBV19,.,CASSIDQRGQPQHF,TGTGCCAGTAGTATAGATCAACGAGGTCAGCCCCAGCATTTT
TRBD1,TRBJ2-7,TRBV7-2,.,CASSFNRGQSYEQYF,TGTGCCAGCAGCTTCAACAGGGGGCAATCCTACGAGCAGTACTTC
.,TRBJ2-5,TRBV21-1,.,CASSKESGRAGETQYF,TGTGCCAGCAGCAAAGAGAGCGGGAGGGCCGGAGAGACCCAGTACTTC
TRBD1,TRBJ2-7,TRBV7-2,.,CASSTRQGETYEQYF,TGTGCCAGCAGCACACGACAGGGAGAGACCTACGAGCAGTACTTC
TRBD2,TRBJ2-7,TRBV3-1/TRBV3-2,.,CASSPGGVEEQYF,TGTGCCAGCAGCCCCGGGGGGGTAGAGGAGCAGTACTTC
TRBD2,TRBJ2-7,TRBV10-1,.,CASAKLAGVSYEQYF,TGCGCCAGCGCCAAACTAGCGGGGGTCTCCTACGAGCAGTACTTC
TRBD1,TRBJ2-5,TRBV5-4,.,CASSLSRDRQGVYF,TGTGCCAGCAGCTTAAGTAGAGACAGACAGGGGGTGTACTTC
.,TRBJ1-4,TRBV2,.,CASGAGSSGKEKLFF,TGTGCCAGCGGGGCTGGGTCCTCGGGCAAGGAAAAACTGTTTTTT
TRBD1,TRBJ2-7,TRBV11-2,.,CASSRDRGLGEQYF,TGTGCCAGCAGCCGGGACAGGGGGCTGGGGGAGCAGTACTTC
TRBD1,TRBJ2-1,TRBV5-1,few,CASSNGQGAWEQFF,TGCGCCAGCAGCAACGGACAGGGGGCGTGGGAGCAGTTCTTC
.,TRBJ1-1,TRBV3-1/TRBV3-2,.,CASSQYRSLNTEAFF,TGTGCCAGCAGCCAATACAGGTCGTTGAACACTGAAGCTTTCTTT
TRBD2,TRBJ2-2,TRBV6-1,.,CASSEFGGIGELFF,TGTGCCAGCAGTGAATTCGGGGGGATCGGGGAGCTGTTTTTT
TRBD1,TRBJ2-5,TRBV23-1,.,CASPTGTDQETQYF,TGCGCCAGTCCAACCGGGACAGATCAAGAGACCCAGTACTTC
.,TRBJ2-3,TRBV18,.,CASSPRGIYTQYF,TGTGCCAGCTCACCACGCGGGATCTATACGCAGTATTTT